The entry below describes one T cell receptor beta chain. Antigen specificity is unknown. The sample originates from a study of vaccination and CD4 T cells after COVID-19. Study in general: Mild disease affected 8 or 9 convalescent patients and severe disease one, all SARS-CoV-2 positive by nasal swab PCR. Typically, post-vaccine samples were obtained a median roughly 75 days after dose two, within a range of 14 to 241.

Broader study findings: From 21 to 38, the median of SARS-CoV-2-reactive clonotypes rose without reaching significance.

Trimming took 10 bases from V and 5 from J; bases not matched to a gene: 12. Germline CDR1 and CDR2: MDHEN and SYDVKM. The CDR3 consists of 15 residues. With the Oncomine TCR Beta short-read assay, DNA from cultured CD4+ T cells was sequenced. TCRdb independently ran MiXCR on the PCR reads; one entry per CDR3 protein. The repertoire has approximately 13,000 distinct CDR3 sequences, 75% to 80% of them found once; the top ten carry over 25%. Noted treatment: roughly ten-day PBMC culture with coronavirus spike peptide pools or control peptides (ViraFEST assay). The chain recombines TRBV28 with TRBJ2-7; 12 nucleotides agree with TRBD1. The sample consisted of CD4+ T cells from blood, cultured in vitro. This sequence originates from a human donor who had recovered from COVID-19. The CDR3 loop is CATSRLGQGANEQYF. The DNA of the CDR3 is TGTGCCACCTCCCGCCTGGGACAGGGGGCCAACGAGCAGTACTTC.